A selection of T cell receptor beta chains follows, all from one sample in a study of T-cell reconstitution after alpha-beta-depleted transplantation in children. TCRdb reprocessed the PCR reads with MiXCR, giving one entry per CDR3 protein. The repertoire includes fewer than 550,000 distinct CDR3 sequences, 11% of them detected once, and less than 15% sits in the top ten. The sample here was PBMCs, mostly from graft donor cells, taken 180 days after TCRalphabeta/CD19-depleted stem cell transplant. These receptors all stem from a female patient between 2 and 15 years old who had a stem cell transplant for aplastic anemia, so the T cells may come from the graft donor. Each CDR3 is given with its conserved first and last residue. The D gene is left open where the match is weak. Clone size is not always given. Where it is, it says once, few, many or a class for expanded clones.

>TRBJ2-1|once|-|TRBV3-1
CASSYGGKLGSEQFF
TGTGCCAGCAGTTACGGCGGGAAGCTGGGGAGTGAGCAGTTCTTC
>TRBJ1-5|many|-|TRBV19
CASSPSPRENQPQHF
TGTGCCAGTAGCCCGAGTCCCAGGGAAAATCAGCCCCAGCATTTT
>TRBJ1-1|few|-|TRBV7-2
CASSLKVTSNTEAFF
TGTGCCAGCAGCTTAAAGGTCACCTCGAACACTGAAGCTTTCTTT
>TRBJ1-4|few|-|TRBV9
CASSVSGQHPEKLFF
TGTGCCAGCAGCGTTTCGGGTCAACACCCCGAAAAACTGTTTTTT
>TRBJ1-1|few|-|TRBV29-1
CSVEGLPGLIVTEAFF
TGCAGCGTTGAAGGTCTACCGGGACTCATCGTTACTGAAGCTTTCTTT
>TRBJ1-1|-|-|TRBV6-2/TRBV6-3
CASSYSSGITEAFF
TGTGCCAGCAGTTACTCGTCCGGGATCACTGAAGCTTTCTTT
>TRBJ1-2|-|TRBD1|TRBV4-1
CASSQDTGADYGYTF
TGCGCCAGCAGCCAAGATACAGGGGCGGACTATGGCTACACCTTC
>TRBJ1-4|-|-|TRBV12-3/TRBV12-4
CASSLASRGEKLFF
TGTGCCAGCAGTTTAGCGTCAAGGGGTGAAAAACTGTTTTTT
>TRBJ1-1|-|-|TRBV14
CASSQDSDRPREAFF
TGTGCCAGCAGCCAAGATTCCGACCGGCCCCGGGAAGCTTTCTTT
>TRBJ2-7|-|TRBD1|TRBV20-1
CSARVDRGYEQYF
TGCAGTGCTAGAGTTGACAGGGGCTACGAGCAGTACTTC
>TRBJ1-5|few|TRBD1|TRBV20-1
CSARGRDRPVGEPQHF
TGCAGTGCTAGAGGGCGGGACAGACCAGTTGGGGAGCCCCAGCATTTT
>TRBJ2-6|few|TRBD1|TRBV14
CASNNATIRDRGRTGANVLTF
TGTGCCAGCAACAACGCCACCATCCGGGACAGGGGGCGGACTGGGGCCAACGTCCTGACTTTC
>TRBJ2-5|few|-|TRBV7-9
CASSLGGASGQETQYF
TGTGCCAGCAGCTTAGGGGGTGCTTCTGGACAAGAGACCCAGTACTTC
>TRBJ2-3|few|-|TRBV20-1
CSAYQSFQYF
TGCAGTGCCTACCAGAGCTTTCAGTATTTT
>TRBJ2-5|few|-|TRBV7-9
CASSGLGGTAKQETQYF
TGTGCCAGCAGCGGCTTAGGAGGGACAGCCAAGCAAGAGACCCAGTACTTC
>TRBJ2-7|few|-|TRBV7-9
CASSKDHYEQYF
TGTGCCAGCAGCAAGGACCACTACGAGCAGTACTTC
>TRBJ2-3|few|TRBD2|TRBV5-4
CASSLPGLAGGPRTDTQYF
TGTGCCAGCAGCTTGCCGGGACTAGCGGGAGGGCCGCGCACAGATACGCAGTATTTT